Below are 26 T cell receptor beta chains sequenced from a single sample in a study of T cell responses to AZD1222 COVID-19 vaccine. Assay used: immunoSEQ multiplex PCR; TCRdb lists only in-frame clones, some missing. The sample has 120,000 to 150,000 clones, roughly 80% seen once. The material was peripheral blood, obtained on day 0 of MenACWY control vaccination. Source of these receptors: an adult in good health.

This chain uses TRBV5-4 with TRBJ1-1; maybe TRBD1 (5 bases). This CDR3 region has 14 residues. Trimming took off 0 bases at V and 3 bases at J, with 9 bases between the two ends. CDR1 and CDR2 from the germline V gene are SGHNT and YYREEE (reference sequence). The CDR3 here is CASSLGARDTEAFF. In nucleotides, the CDR3 is TGTGCCAGCAGCTTGGGTGCCAGGGACACTGAAGCTTTCTTT. The variable domain in full, with the rest retrieved from reference TRBV5-4 and TRBJ1-1, is ETGVTQSPTHLIKTRGQQVTLRCSSQSGHNTVSWYQQALGQGPQFIFQYYREEENGRGNFPPRFSGLQFPNYSSELNVNALELDDSALYLCASSLGARDTEAFFGQGTRLTVV.

V gene TRBV5-1 combines with J gene TRBJ2-5; weak D call: TRBD1 (6 bases). The germline gives CDR1 SGHRS, CDR2 YFSETQ. V dropped 0 bases and J dropped 5 bases, with 17 bases sitting between them. The CDR3 is made up of 16 amino acids. CDR3 sequence (DNA): TGCGCCAGCAGCTTGGAACAGGGCCGATTGACGGAGACCCAGTACTTC. Translating it yields CASSLEQGRLTETQYF.

In its sample, this clone was seen once. V is TRBV19 and J is TRBJ2-2; unclear D gene. Germline values: CDR1 LNHDA, CDR2 SQIVND (reference sequence). V was trimmed by 1 base and J by 4 bases, leaving 13 bases between them. The CDR3 runs 16 residues. CDR3 sequence reads: CASSIGTGLITGELFF. CDR3 bases: TGTGCCAGTAGTATAGGTACCGGTCTAATCACCGGGGAGCTGTTTTTT.

The chain couples TRBV19 to TRBJ2-3; perhaps TRBD2 as D (6 bases). The V and J ends lost 6 bases and 3 bases respectively, with 10 bases between them. The V gene's germline CDR1 is LNHDA and CDR2 SQIVND (reference sequence). This CDR3 comprises 13 residues. The DNA for the CDR3 is TGTGCCAGTAGGAAGGCGGGGACAGATACGCAGTATTTT. This sequence encodes CASRKAGTDTQYF.

This chain uses TRBV6-2 or TRBV6-3 with TRBJ1-1; D remains ambiguous. V shed 0 bases and J shed 7 bases, with 9 bases lying between them. The length of the CDR3 is 13 residues. Germline V gives CDR1 MNHEY, CDR2 SVGEGT. The CDR3 region has the DNA TGTGCCAGCAGTTACTCCGACGTCTATGAAGCTTTCTTT. This sequence encodes CASSYSDVYEAFF.

V and J are TRBV9 and TRBJ1-3; D is uncertain. V lost 4 bases and J 0 bases, leaving 14 bases between the germline ends. CDR3 size: 16 residues. Germline values: CDR1 SGDLS, CDR2 YYNGEE. CDR3 in DNA: TGTGCCAGCAGCCTCGTGATGGGCCTCTCTGGAAACACCATATATTTT. It codes for CASSLVMGLSGNTIYF.

This chain uses TRBV7-6 with TRBJ2-5; D unclear. V shed 2 bases and J shed 3 bases, with 10 bases lying between them. The germline V gene encodes CDR1 SGHVS and CDR2 FNYEAQ. There are 14 residues in the CDR3. CDR3 coding DNA: TGTGCCAGCAGCTTATCTCGGCTGGAAGAGACCCAGTACTTC. It codes for CASSLSRLEETQYF.

The chain couples TRBV10-3 to TRBJ2-2, with D tentatively TRBD2 (5 bases). Trimming removed 7 bases at V and 0 bases at J, with 12 bases between. Looked up from germline, CDR1 is ENHRY and CDR2 is SYGVKD. There are 15 residues in the CDR3. The CDR3 sequence is CAIKGDNPNTGELFF. The CDR3 coding sequence is TGTGCCATCAAGGGAGACAACCCGAACACCGGGGAGCTGTTTTTT.

This chain uses TRBV5-4 with TRBJ2-5; D could derive from TRBD1 or TRBD2 (5 bases each). V lost 2 bases, J lost 2 bases, and 10 bases lay in between. Germline CDR1 and CDR2: SGHNT and YYREEE (reference sequence). The CDR3 contains 14 residues. The CDR3: CASSLRGLQETQYF. The CDR3 nucleotides read TGTGCCAGCAGCTTACGGGGCCTGCAAGAGACCCAGTACTTC.

The rearrangement joins TRBV7-2 to TRBJ2-1; TRBD1 agrees at 9 bases. Trimming at V came to 7 bases and at J to 3 bases, leaving 4 bases not matched to a gene. Germline CDR1 SGHTA, CDR2 FQGNSA. The CDR3 spans 14 residues. The CDR3 DNA is TGTGCCAGCAAGGGACAGGGAAGCTACAATGAGCAGTTCTTC. Translating gives CASKGQGSYNEQFF. Looking up the rest from reference TRBV7-2 and TRBJ2-1 gives the full variable domain: GAGVSQSPSNKVTEKGKDVELRCDPISGHTALYWYRQSLGQGLEFLIYFQGNSAPDKSGLPSDRFSAERTGGSVSTLTIQRTQQEDSAVYLCASKGQGSYNEQFFGPGTRLTVL.

The genes are TRBV28 and TRBJ1-1; D ambiguous. The germline V gene has CDR1 MDHEN and CDR2 SYDVKM. The CDR3 sequence is 12 residues long. Deletions cut 6 bases from V and 3 bases from J, with 8 bases between. In nucleotides, the CDR3 is TGTGCCAGCAGACTACAGCACACTGAAGCTTTCTTT. Protein product: CASRLQHTEAFF.

The chain recombines TRBV5-4 with TRBJ2-7, with a weak D call TRBD2 (6 bases). Germline V lookup: CDR1 SGHNT, CDR2 YYREEE (reference sequence). The CDR3 is made up of 15 amino acids. Between the trimmed V and J ends, which lost 4 bases and 0 bases, there was a span of 14 bases. The CDR3 DNA follows: TGTGCCAGCAGCCTCGGACGGGGAGGCTCCTACGAGCAGTACTTC. This encodes CASSLGRGGSYEQYF.

The chain employs TRBV30 and TRBJ1-4; D uncertain. The CDR3 contains 14 residues. V was clipped by 0 bases and J by 7 bases, with 12 bases between them. Per germline, CDR1 GTSNPN and CDR2 SVGIG (reference sequence). CDR3 nucleotide sequence: TGTGCCTGGAGTGTCGGCAGGCCTTCTGAAAAACTGTTTTTT. The encoded protein is CAWSVGRPSEKLFF.

The V call is TRBV5-1, the J call TRBJ2-7; D remains ambiguous. The CDR3 has 11 amino acids. V lost 0 bases and J 2 bases, leaving 0 bases between the germline ends. CDR1 SGHRS and CDR2 YFSETQ come from the germline V gene. This CDR3 reads CASSLAYEQYF. CDR3 DNA sequence: TGCGCCAGCAGCTTGGCCTACGAGCAGTACTTC.

This clone appeared a few times. It is unclear where the CDR3 begins or ends on the DNA, so no DNA is shown, and the CDR3 is as TCRdb lists it. The chain carries TRBV28 and TRBJ1-5; TRBD1, the D gene given by the table, was not confirmed from the DNA. The length of the CDR3 is 15 amino acids, counting both ends. The germline V gene has CDR1 MDHEN and CDR2 SYDVKM. CDR3 loop: CASSFFGQGDQPQHF.

As to this clone: The identical CDR3 is also encoded by other nucleotide sequences in the sample. The CDR3 DNA reads TGTGCCACCAGTGATTCGGGTGGGCAGCCCCAGCATTTT. This encodes CATSDSGGQPQHF. The chain uses TRBV24-1 and TRBJ1-5; D uncertain. Germline values: CDR1 KGHDR, CDR2 SFDVKD. V lost 2 bases and J lost 7, with 8 bases in between. The CDR3 length is 13 residues.

This clone appeared a few times. The V gene is TRBV9, the J gene TRBJ1-1, with D hard to call. The germline gives CDR1 SGDLS, CDR2 YYNGEE. CDR3 size: 13 residues. V was trimmed by 1 base and J by 0 bases, leaving 4 bases between them. The CDR3 loop reads CASSVFLNTEAFF. For the CDR3, the DNA is TGTGCCAGCAGCGTATTCTTGAACACTGAAGCTTTCTTT.

V gene TRBV3-1 (or the pseudogene TRBV3-2) combines with J gene TRBJ2-1, with 9 bases aligning to TRBD1. V dropped 6 bases and J dropped 3; count of bases not matched to a gene: 9. The V gene's germline CDR1 is LGHDT and CDR2 YNNKEL (reference sequence). CDR3 length equals 16 residues. The CDR3 is CASRGGDRANYNEQFF. The CDR3 coding sequence is TGTGCCAGCAGGGGAGGGGACAGGGCGAACTACAATGAGCAGTTCTTC.

This clone was counted only a few times. The chain joins TRBV16 to TRBJ2-1; 7 nucleotides align to TRBD2. This CDR3 is 16 amino acids long. Looked up from germline, CDR1 is KGHSY and CDR2 is FQNENV. V was pared by 1 base and J by 5 bases, with 8 bases of the junction left unmatched. The chain's CDR3 is CASSQFSAGLNNEQFF. The DNA for the CDR3 is TGTGCCAGCAGCCAATTTTCAGCGGGGTTGAACAATGAGCAGTTCTTC.

This chain links TRBV7-2 with TRBJ1-2; the D is unclear. The CDR3 length is 14 residues. V was shortened by 1 base and J by 4 bases, with 10 bases between the two germline ends. CDR1 SGHTA and CDR2 FQGNSA come from the germline V gene. The CDR3 sequence: CASSLVARPYGYTF. The CDR3 coding sequence is TGTGCCAGCAGCTTAGTCGCCAGGCCCTATGGCTACACCTTC.

V gene TRBV5-1 combines with J gene TRBJ1-1; D not certain. The CDR3 spans 12 residues. The ends were cut back, 3 bases at V and 2 bases at J, with 5 bases in the middle. Germline V CDR1 and CDR2: SGHRS, YFSETQ. This chain's CDR3 is CASSSGNTEAFF. The CDR3, as DNA: TGCGCCAGCAGCTCTGGCAACACTGAAGCTTTCTTT.

The chain employs TRBV15 and TRBJ1-3, with 8 bases aligning to TRBD1. Germline V gene data show CDR1 as LNHNV and CDR2 as YYDKDF (reference sequence). V was clipped by 3 bases and J by 0 bases; unmatched bases: 1. This CDR3 comprises 15 residues. The CDR3 sequence is CATSRGQDSGNTIYF. The CDR3 DNA sequence: TGTGCCACCAGCAGGGGACAGGACTCTGGAAACACCATATATTTT. The full variable domain, completed using reference TRBV15 and TRBJ1-3, is DAMVIQNPRYQVTQFGKPVTLSCSQTLNHNVMYWYQQKSSQAPKLLFHYYDKDFNNEADTPDNFQSRRPNTSFCFLDIRSPGLGDTAMYLCATSRGQDSGNTIYFGEGSWLTVV.

V usage is TRBV19 and J usage is TRBJ2-6; tentatively, D is TRBD1 (5 bases). From germline, CDR1 is LNHDA and CDR2 SQIVND (reference sequence). The CDR3 totals 15 residues. Trimming pared 3 bases from V and 2 bases from J, leaving 8 bases between. CDR3 nucleotides: TGTGCCAGTAGTATCCAGGGAACTGGGGCCAACGTCCTGACTTTC. It specifies CASSIQGTGANVLTF.

The gene calls are TRBV19 and TRBJ1-5; D possibly corresponds to TRBD1 (6 bases). Trimming removed 5 bases at V and 1 base at J, with 15 bases between. Germline V gene sequence: CDR1 LNHDA, CDR2 SQIVND (reference sequence). The CDR3 covers 16 residues. CDR3 bases: TGTGCCAGTAGTGCTAAAACAGGGCCGAGCAATCAGCCCCAGCATTTT. It specifies CASSAKTGPSNQPQHF.

The rearrangement uses TRBV5-1 and TRBJ2-7; D ambiguous. The germline V gene encodes CDR1 SGHRS and CDR2 YFSETQ. Trimming left V 1 base short and J 0 bases short, with 8 bases between. The CDR3 is 14 amino acids. CDR3 DNA: TGCGCCAGCAGCTTGTCCGAGGTCTCCTACGAGCAGTACTTC. Protein: CASSLSEVSYEQYF.

Written as DNA, the CDR3 is TGTGCCAGCAGCCACAGGGGGCCCGGCACTGAAGCTTTCTTT. As protein: CASSHRGPGTEAFF. The V gene is TRBV3-1 (or the pseudogene TRBV3-2), the J gene TRBJ1-1; TRBD1 matches at 8 bases. Germline trimming cut 3 bases from V and 4 bases from J; bases unmatched to any gene: 4. Per the germline V gene, CDR1 is LGHDT and CDR2 is YNNKEL (reference sequence). The length of the CDR3 is 14 residues.